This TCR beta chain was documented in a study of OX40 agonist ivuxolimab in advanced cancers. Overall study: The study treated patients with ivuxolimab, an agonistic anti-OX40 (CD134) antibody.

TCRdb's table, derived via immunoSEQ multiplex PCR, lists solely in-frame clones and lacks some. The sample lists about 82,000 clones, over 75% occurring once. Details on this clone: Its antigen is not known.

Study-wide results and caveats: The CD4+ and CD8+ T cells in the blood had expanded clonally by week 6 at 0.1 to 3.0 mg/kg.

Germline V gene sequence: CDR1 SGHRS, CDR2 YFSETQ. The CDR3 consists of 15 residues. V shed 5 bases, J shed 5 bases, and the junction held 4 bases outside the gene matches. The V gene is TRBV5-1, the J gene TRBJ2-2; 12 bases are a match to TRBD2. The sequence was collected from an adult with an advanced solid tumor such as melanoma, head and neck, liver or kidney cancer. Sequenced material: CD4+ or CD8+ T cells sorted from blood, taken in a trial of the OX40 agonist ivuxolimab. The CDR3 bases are TGCGCCAGCAGATCCGGGACTAGCGGGACCGGGGAGCTGTTTTTT. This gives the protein CASRSGTSGTGELFF.